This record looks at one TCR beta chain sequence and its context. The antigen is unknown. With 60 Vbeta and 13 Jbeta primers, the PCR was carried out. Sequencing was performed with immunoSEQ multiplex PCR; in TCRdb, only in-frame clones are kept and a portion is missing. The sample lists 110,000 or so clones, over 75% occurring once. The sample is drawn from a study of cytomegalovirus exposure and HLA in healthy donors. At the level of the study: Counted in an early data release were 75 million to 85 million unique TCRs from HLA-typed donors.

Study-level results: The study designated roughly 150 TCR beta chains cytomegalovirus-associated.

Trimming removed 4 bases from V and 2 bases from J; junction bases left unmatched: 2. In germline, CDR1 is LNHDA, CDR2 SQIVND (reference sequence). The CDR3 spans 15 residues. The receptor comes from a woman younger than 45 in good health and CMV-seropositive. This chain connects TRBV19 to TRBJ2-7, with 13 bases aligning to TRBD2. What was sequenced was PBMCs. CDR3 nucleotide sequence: TGTGCCAGTAGTACTACTAGCGGGGGGGCCTACGAGCAGTACTTC. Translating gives CASSTTSGGAYEQYF.